This T cell receptor (beta chain) was profiled in a study of spatial heterogeneity in lung cancer. This CDR3 spans 17 amino acids. Germline V gives CDR1 DFQATT, CDR2 SNEGSKA (reference sequence). Deletions cut 2 bases from V and 2 bases from J, with 21 bases between. The time point was: sample taken at primary tumor resection. This clonotype was seen repeatedly, ten times or more. The antigen is not known. TCRdb independently ran MiXCR on the 5' RACE reads; one entry per CDR3 protein. The table lists about 23,000 distinct CDR3 sequences, about 6% of them singletons. General observations from the study: Within tumors, counts of expanded alpha and beta TCRs tracked tumor mutation counts.

The chain employs TRBV20-1 and TRBJ1-1, with no clear D. Sequenced material: lung tumor tissue, taken at surgery. The sequence was collected from a male donor with early-stage non-small cell lung cancer. Here the CDR3 DNA reads TGCAGTGCTAGAATTCGGGCACTTGGGCCCCTTAACACTGAAGCTTTCTTT. This gives the protein CSARIRALGPLNTEAFF.